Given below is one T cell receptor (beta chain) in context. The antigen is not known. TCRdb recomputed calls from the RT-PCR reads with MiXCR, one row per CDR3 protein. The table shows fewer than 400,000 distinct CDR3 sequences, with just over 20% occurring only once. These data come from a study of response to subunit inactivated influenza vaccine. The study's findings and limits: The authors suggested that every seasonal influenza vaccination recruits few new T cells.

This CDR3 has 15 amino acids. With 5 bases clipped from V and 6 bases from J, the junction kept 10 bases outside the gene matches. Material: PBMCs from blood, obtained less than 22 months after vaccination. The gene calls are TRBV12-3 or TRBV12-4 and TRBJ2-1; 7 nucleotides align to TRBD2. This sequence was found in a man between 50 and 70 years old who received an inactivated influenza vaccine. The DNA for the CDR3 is TGTGCCAGCAGTCCCGCGGGGGAATCCGGCAATGAGCAGTTCTTC. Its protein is CASSPAGESGNEQFF.